These 26 T cell receptor beta chains came from one sample sequenced in a study of beta chain features in type 1 diabetes. Isolated RNA was reverse transcribed in full, so expressed TCRB transcripts were sequenced. Only in-frame clones appear in the TCRdb table, and some are missing; sequencing was by immunoSEQ multiplex PCR. The sample lists under 200,000 clones, about 9.1% occurring once. Material for sequencing was central memory CD4+ T cells from blood. Receptors originate from a woman aged 18-29 years in good health.

In this sample, this clone turned up once. This chain joins TRBV5-1 and TRBJ2-3; 12 positions match TRBD2. This CDR3 has 16 residues. Trimming cost V 0 bases and J 3 bases; bases outside gene matches: 2. The germline CDR1 and CDR2 sequences are SGHRS and YFSETQ. CDR3 sequence (DNA): TGCGCCAGCAGCTTGGTGACTAGCGGGAGAACAGATACGCAGTATTTT. This codes for CASSLVTSGRTDTQYF.

V gene TRBV5-1 combines with J gene TRBJ1-1; 7 bases agree with TRBD1. This CDR3 is 14 amino acids long. Germline trimming cut 4 bases from V and 4 bases from J; bases unmatched to any gene: 7. CDR1 is SGHRS and CDR2 is YFSETQ in the germline V gene. CDR3 nucleotide sequence: TGCGCCAGCAGCGATGAACAGGGGCGCACTGAAGCTTTCTTT. Its protein is CASSDEQGRTEAFF.

In its sample, this clone was seen a few times. This chain joins TRBV4-2 and TRBJ2-7, with TRBD2 matching over 8 bases. The CDR3 is 18 amino acids. Trimming at V came to 0 bases and at J to 6 bases, leaving 16 bases not matched to a gene. The V gene's germline CDR1 is LGHNA and CDR2 YNFKEQ. The DNA for the CDR3 is TGTGCCAGCAGCCAAGAGGTTGTAGGACGGGGGGGCCGGGGCGAGCAGTACTTC. It codes for CASSQEVVGRGGRGEQYF.

In the case of this clone: This sample includes further DNA sequences coding for the same CDR3. V gene TRBV5-1 combines with J gene TRBJ2-1; D remains ambiguous. From germline, CDR1 is SGHRS and CDR2 YFSETQ. V dropped 1 base and J dropped 4 bases, with 6 bases sitting between them. The CDR3 covers 13 residues. CDR3 residues: CASSLNSYNEQFF. DNA of the CDR3: TGCGCCAGCAGCTTGAACTCGTACAATGAGCAGTTCTTC.

This clone was detected ten times or more. This rearrangement joins TRBV15 to TRBJ2-3, with 14 bases aligning to TRBD2. J gave up 13 bases and V 5 bases, and 8 bases lay outside the gene matches. From germline, CDR1 is LNHNV and CDR2 YYDKDF (reference sequence). The CDR3 is 14 amino acids. The CDR3 spells CATSLRLAGGPEYF. DNA of the CDR3: TGTGCCACCAGCTTACGACTAGCGGGAGGGCCGGAGTATTTT.

The V gene is TRBV7-8, the J gene TRBJ2-5; the D gene is possibly TRBD1 (6 bases). This CDR3 comprises 16 residues. V was cut by 6 bases and J by 1 base, with 18 bases left in between. In germline, CDR1 is SGHVS, CDR2 FQNEAQ. In DNA, the CDR3 is TGTGCCAGCAGTCAAGTTTGGGGGCCGTCCCAAGAGACCCAGTACTTC. Its protein is CASSQVWGPSQETQYF.

This clone was seen a few times. The chain employs TRBV19 and TRBJ1-1; the match to TRBD1 covers 9 bases. J was trimmed by 6 bases and V by 5 bases; bases with no gene match: 13. CDR3 length equals 16 residues. Germline values: CDR1 LNHDA, CDR2 SQIVND (reference sequence). In DNA, the CDR3 is TGTGCCAGTAGTCCCGGGACAGGGTCGATGCCCTCTGAAGCTTTCTTT. This encodes CASSPGTGSMPSEAFF.

V usage is TRBV29-1 and J usage is TRBJ2-1; possibly TRBD1 for D (5 bases). Looked up from germline, CDR1 is SQVTM and CDR2 is ANQGSEA. This CDR3 has 12 amino acids. V lost 5 bases and J lost 3, with 8 bases in between. DNA for the CDR3: TGCAGCGTTCGCCAGGGCTACAATGAGCAGTTCTTC. Its protein product is CSVRQGYNEQFF.

This clone came up a few times. The rearrangement links TRBV25-1 to TRBJ2-1; a weak D match, TRBD1 (6 bases). This CDR3 is built from 11 residues. V was shortened by 9 bases and J by 7 bases, with 10 bases between the two germline ends. Germline V CDR1 and CDR2: MGHDK, SYGVNS. The CDR3 protein is CASKRGNEQFF. The CDR3 nucleotides are TGTGCCAGTAAGAGGGGGAATGAGCAGTTCTTC.

The rearrangement joins TRBV6-5 to TRBJ2-7, with 7 bases that match TRBD2. Germline V gene data show CDR1 as MNHEY and CDR2 as SVGAGI. J was trimmed by 6 bases and V by 4 bases; bases with no gene match: 6. The CDR3 has 13 residues. The CDR3, as DNA: TGTGCCAGCAGTTTCCCCTCTAGCGGCGAGCAGTACTTC. This sequence encodes CASSFPSSGEQYF.

This chain joins TRBV14 and TRBJ2-4, with 7 bases that match TRBD1. The CDR3 is made up of 15 amino acids. V shed 3 bases and J 5 bases; nucleotides not matched to a gene: 7. Germline values: CDR1 SGHDN, CDR2 FVKESK. CDR3 loop: CASSQSDRVQNIQYF. The CDR3 nucleotides read TGTGCCAGCAGCCAGTCCGACAGGGTCCAAAACATTCAGTACTTC. Variable domain in full (rest from reference TRBV14 and TRBJ2-4): EAGVTQFPSHSVIEKGQTVTLRCDPISGHDNLYWYRRVMGKEIKFLLHFVKESKQDESGMPNNRFLAERTGGTYSTLKVQPAELEDSGVYFCASSQSDRVQNIQYFGAGTRLSVL.

This clone has just a few counts. V usage is TRBV4-3 and J usage is TRBJ2-3; D not resolved. The CDR3 has 13 amino acids. Germline loops: CDR1 LGHNA, CDR2 YSLEER. Trimming shortened V by 4 bases and J by 0 bases, and 5 bases separated the two germline ends. In nucleotides, the CDR3 is TGCGCCAGCAGCCCGTCCAGCACAGATACGCAGTATTTT. Its protein product is CASSPSSTDTQYF.

On this clone itself: Other nucleotide sequences in the sample specify the same CDR3. The V gene is TRBV5-1, the J gene TRBJ2-2, with D perhaps matching TRBD2 (5 bases). Germline assignment: CDR1 SGHRS and CDR2 YFSETQ. This CDR3 is built from 14 residues. Between the trimmed V and J ends, which lost 4 bases and 0 bases, there was a span of 7 bases. Here the CDR3 DNA reads TGCGCCAGCAGCCCGGGAACGAACACCGGGGAGCTGTTTTTT. Encoded protein: CASSPGTNTGELFF.

This clone was observed a few times. The gene calls are TRBV29-1 and TRBJ2-3; tentative D call: TRBD2 (7 bases). Germline assignment: CDR1 SQVTM and CDR2 ANQGSEA. V gave up 3 bases and J gave up 4 bases, with 14 bases separating them. The CDR3 is 14 amino acids. CDR3 DNA: TGCAGCGTTGAGGACCTCGGGGGGCCAGATACGCAGTATTTT. Translated, it gives CSVEDLGGPDTQYF.

This clone has more than one count but fewer than ten. V is TRBV30 and J is TRBJ2-7; a weak D match, TRBD2 (6 bases). V lost 3 bases, J lost 5 bases, and 17 bases lay in between. Germline CDR1 GTSNPN, CDR2 SVGIG (reference sequence). This CDR3 spans 14 amino acids. For the CDR3, the DNA is TGTGCCTGGAGCGAGGACGGGGGTCAGAACGAGCAGTACTTC. It yields the protein CAWSEDGGQNEQYF.

The rearrangement joins TRBV14 to TRBJ2-1, with TRBD2 identical over 12 bases. The junction had 10 bases not matched to a gene; V was cut back by 1 base and J by 15 bases. CDR3 size: 15 residues. Per the germline V gene, CDR1 is SGHDN and CDR2 is FVKESK. The CDR3 reads CASSQGTSGVTRVFF. CDR3 DNA sequence: TGTGCCAGCAGCCAAGGGACTAGCGGGGTCACCCGGGTGTTCTTC.

The V gene is TRBV5-1, the J gene TRBJ1-1; the D is unclear. V lost 6 bases, J lost 0 bases, and 12 bases lay in between. The CDR3 is 14 residues long. CDR1 and CDR2 (germline): SGHRS, YFSETQ. CDR3 region: CASTPGGLNTEAFF. The CDR3 nucleotides are TGCGCCAGCACCCCTGGAGGGCTGAACACTGAAGCTTTCTTT.

This clone has more than one count but fewer than ten. The chain recombines TRBV30 with TRBJ2-3, with 8 bases aligning to TRBD2. The CDR3 consists of 14 residues. Per the germline V gene, CDR1 is GTSNPN and CDR2 is SVGIG (reference sequence). The junction had 2 bases not matched to a gene; V was cut back by 3 bases and J by 0 bases. The CDR3: CAWRRGGSTDTQYF. CDR3 bases: TGTGCCTGGAGGCGCGGGGGGAGCACAGATACGCAGTATTTT.

This clone was observed a few times. The chain combines TRBV5-6 with TRBJ2-1; TRBD1 matches at 7 bases. The germline gives CDR1 SGHDT, CDR2 YYEEEE. This CDR3 region has 12 residues. V shed 2 bases and J 8 bases; nucleotides not matched to a gene: 1. The CDR3 DNA follows: TGTGCCAGCAGCTTAGGGGGCGATGAGCAGTTCTTC. Translated, it gives CASSLGGDEQFF.

V gene TRBV4-2 combines with J gene TRBJ1-2; TRBD1 matches at 12 bases. Trimming removed 5 bases from V and 7 bases from J; junction bases left unmatched: 11. The length of the CDR3 is 16 residues. Germline assignment: CDR1 LGHNA and CDR2 YNFKEQ. DNA of the CDR3: TGTGCCAGCAGCTTGGTCCCGGGACAGGGGGCTGGTGGCTACACCTTC. Translated: CASSLVPGQGAGGYTF.

This clone was seen a handful of times. The chain combines TRBV10-3 with TRBJ1-5; D possibly corresponds to TRBD1 (5 bases). The CDR3 has 16 residues. The V gene lost 0 bases and the J gene lost 1 base, with 10 bases spanning the gap. Germline-derived CDR1 and CDR2 are ENHRY and SYGVKD. The CDR3 sequence: CAISESGRGSNQPQHF. CDR3 bases: TGTGCCATCAGTGAGTCGGGTAGGGGAAGCAATCAGCCCCAGCATTTT.

This clone was recorded a few times. The V gene is TRBV30, the J gene TRBJ2-7, with 7 bases identical to TRBD1. The CDR3 length is 12 residues. Germline V gene data show CDR1 as GTSNPN and CDR2 as SVGIG (reference sequence). Trimming at V came to 7 bases and at J to 6 bases, leaving 9 bases not matched to a gene. CDR3 nucleotides: TGTGCCTACGACAGGGATACTAGCGAGCAGTACTTC. It translates to CAYDRDTSEQYF.

V is TRBV5-8 and J is TRBJ2-3; D gene ambiguous. The CDR3 is made up of 12 amino acids. Trimming removed 4 bases from V and 3 bases from J, with 6 bases in between. The germline gives CDR1 SGHTS, CDR2 YDEGEE. The CDR3 bases are TGTGCCAGCAGCCTTAATACAGATACGCAGTATTTT. Translated, it gives CASSLNTDTQYF.

This clone has just a few counts. This chain uses TRBV30 with TRBJ2-1; 7 nucleotides line up with TRBD1. The CDR3 runs to 18 residues. Unmatched junction bases numbered 18, after V lost 0 bases and J lost 7 bases. Germline CDR1 is GTSNPN and CDR2 is SVGIG (reference sequence). CDR3 in DNA: TGTGCCTGGAGTGTAAACCCTTTCCCGACAGGGCACGCAAATGAGCAGTTCTTC. Amino acid sequence: CAWSVNPFPTGHANEQFF.

There are a few counts of this clone. The rearrangement links TRBV7-3 to TRBJ2-3; TRBD1 agrees at 7 bases. Germline V gene lookup returns CDR1 SGHTA and CDR2 FQGTGA. The CDR3 loop spans 16 amino acids. J was trimmed by 1 base and V by 5 bases; bases with no gene match: 9. The CDR3 sequence is CASSDRARGGTDTQYF. CDR3 sequence (DNA): TGTGCCAGCAGCGACAGGGCCCGAGGGGGCACAGATACGCAGTATTTT.

J is TRBJ1-2 and V is TRBV19, with 10 bases identical to TRBD1. The V segment lost 3 bases and the J segment 6 bases; nucleotides outside the gene matches: 4. Germline lookup yields CDR1 LNHDA and CDR2 SQIVND (reference sequence). The CDR3 spans 14 residues. DNA of the CDR3: TGTGCCAGTAGTATGCAGACAGGGGGCGATGGCTACACCTTC. Amino acids: CASSMQTGGDGYTF.